This TCR beta chain stems from a study of cytotoxic CD8 clonotypes in ibrutinib-treated CLL. As for the study in general: Partial responses numbered about 24 and complete responses 2; after a median about 72 months, roughly 14 stayed remitted and some twelve progressed. Response sampling came at median 12 months of treatment, ranging about 6 to 36 months. General study findings and limits: In comparison with age-matched healthy donors, baseline clonality was higher and tracked circulating CD8+ T-cell counts.

Cryopreserved PBMCs were the source of about 2.2 micrograms of genomic DNA, which went to TCR beta libraries. This CDR3 has 14 residues. V lost 6 bases and J 5 bases, leaving 13 bases between the germline ends. Germline CDR1 is LNHDA and CDR2 is SQIVND (reference sequence). Profiled with immunoSEQ multiplex PCR; TCRdb holds only in-frame clones, not every one. This sample has more than 200,000 clones; 65% to 80% occur once, and the top ten carry approximately 6%. In regard to this clone: Antigen: not known.

The genes are TRBV19 and TRBJ1-4, with D possibly TRBD1 on 5 matching bases. This clonotype was obtained from a human donor with chronic lymphocytic leukemia. This material consisted of PBMCs, taken after 12 months of ibrutinib treatment. In nucleotides, the CDR3 is TGTGCCAGTAGGGGGGGTGCTGGAAATGAAAAACTGTTTTTT. Encoded protein: CASRGGAGNEKLFF.